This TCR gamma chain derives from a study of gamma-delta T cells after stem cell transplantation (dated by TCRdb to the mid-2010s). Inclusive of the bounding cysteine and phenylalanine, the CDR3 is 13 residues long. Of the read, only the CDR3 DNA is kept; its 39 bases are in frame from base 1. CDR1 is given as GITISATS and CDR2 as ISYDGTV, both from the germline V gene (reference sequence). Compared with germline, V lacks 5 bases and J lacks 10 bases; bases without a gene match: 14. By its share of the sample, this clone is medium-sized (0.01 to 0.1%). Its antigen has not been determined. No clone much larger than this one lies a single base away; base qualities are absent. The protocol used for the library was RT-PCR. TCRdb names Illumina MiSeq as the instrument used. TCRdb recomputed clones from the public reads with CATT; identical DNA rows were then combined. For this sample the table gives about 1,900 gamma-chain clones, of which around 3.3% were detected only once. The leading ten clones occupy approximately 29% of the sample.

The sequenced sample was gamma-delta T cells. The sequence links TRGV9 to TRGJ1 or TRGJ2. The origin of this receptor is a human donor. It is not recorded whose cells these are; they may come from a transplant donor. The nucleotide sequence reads TGTGCCTTGTGGGTGGAAGGGGCTAGGAAGAAACTCTTT. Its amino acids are CALWVEGARKKLF.